This TCR beta chain was obtained from a study of quantifying T cell responses using KT2 cells. Study context: Reverse transcription used primers in the TCR alpha and beta constant regions.

The cDNA 3' end received a ligated oligonucleotide with a UMI. First-round PCR used around 4 cycles and beta primers RC1.1 and RC1.2 covering TRBC1 and TRBC2. Each CDR3 protein gets one entry after TCRdb re-called the UMI-ligation and nested PCR reads with MiXCR. The data hold tens of thousands of distinct CDR3 sequences, with 6% to 9.5% observed a single time. There are 15 residues in the CDR3. Germline assignment: CDR1 LNHNV and CDR2 YYDKDF (reference sequence). Trimming took 0 bases from V and 2 from J, leaving 10 bases between them. Known numbers of the T cell clone KT2 were added to PBMC. Fixed numbers of PBMC received varying amounts of KT2 cells. This clonotype was detected ten times or more.

The rearrangement uses TRBV15 and TRBJ1-2; weak D call: TRBD1 (5 bases). The sequence came from a human donor. Sequencing was carried out using PBMCs spiked with cells of the T cell clone KT2. CDR3 region: CATSRDMGRNYGYTF. CDR3 bases: TGTGCCACCAGCAGAGATATGGGGCGGAACTATGGCTACACCTTC.